This T cell receptor (beta chain) was observed in a study of blood T cell repertoires in COVID-19. The CDR3 covers 14 residues. CDR1 and CDR2 from the germline V gene are SGHRS and YFSETQ. V was pared by 4 bases and J by 5 bases, with 6 bases of the junction left unmatched. The assay was immunoSEQ multiplex PCR, and TCRdb's table has in-frame clones only and misses some. The profile covers 25,000 to 30,000 clones, with more than 65% appearing a single time and approximately 16% taken by the ten largest. This sequence was found in a woman in her sixties with acute or convalescent COVID-19. The chain employs TRBV5-1 and TRBJ2-5; 9 bases fit TRBD1. The sequenced material came from peripheral blood. The CDR3 loop reads CASSAGQGFETQYF. The CDR3 coding sequence is TGCGCCAGCAGCGCTGGACAGGGGTTTGAGACCCAGTACTTC. The full variable domain, in which reference TRBV5-1 and TRBJ2-5 provide the parts outside the CDR3, is KAGVTQTPRYLIKTRGQQVTLSCSPISGHRSVSWYQQTPGQGLQFLFEYFSETQRNKGNFPGRFSGRQFSNSRSEMNVSTLELGDSALYLCASSAGQGFETQYFGPGTRLLVL.